This TCR beta chain emerged from a study of cytomegalovirus exposure and HLA in healthy donors. PCR primers comprised 60 Vbeta and 13 Jbeta primers. Clones were read by immunoSEQ multiplex PCR, and TCRdb kept only the in-frame ones, dropping some. The sample records about 140,000 clones, approximately 67% being singletons. As for the donors, each was a healthy bone marrow donor. Sampled while nominally healthy, donors likely had unrecorded immune exposures. The TCR was taken from a woman aged 60-70 years in good health and CMV-seronegative. Sequenced sample: PBMCs.

Here the CDR3 DNA reads TGCGCCAGCAGCCTGCAGGGGGTCGGCACAGATACGCAGTATTTT. Translated, it gives CASSLQGVGTDTQYF. V gene TRBV5-1 combines with J gene TRBJ2-3; 7 nucleotides line up with TRBD1. The CDR3 sequence is 15 residues long. V lost 4 bases and J lost 1; bases outside the gene matches: 6. Germline CDR1 and CDR2: SGHRS and YFSETQ. Variable domain in full (rest from reference TRBV5-1 and TRBJ2-3): KAGVTQTPRYLIKTRGQQVTLSCSPISGHRSVSWYQQTPGQGLQFLFEYFSETQRNKGNFPGRFSGRQFSNSRSEMNVSTLELGDSALYLCASSLQGVGTDTQYFGPGTRLTVL.